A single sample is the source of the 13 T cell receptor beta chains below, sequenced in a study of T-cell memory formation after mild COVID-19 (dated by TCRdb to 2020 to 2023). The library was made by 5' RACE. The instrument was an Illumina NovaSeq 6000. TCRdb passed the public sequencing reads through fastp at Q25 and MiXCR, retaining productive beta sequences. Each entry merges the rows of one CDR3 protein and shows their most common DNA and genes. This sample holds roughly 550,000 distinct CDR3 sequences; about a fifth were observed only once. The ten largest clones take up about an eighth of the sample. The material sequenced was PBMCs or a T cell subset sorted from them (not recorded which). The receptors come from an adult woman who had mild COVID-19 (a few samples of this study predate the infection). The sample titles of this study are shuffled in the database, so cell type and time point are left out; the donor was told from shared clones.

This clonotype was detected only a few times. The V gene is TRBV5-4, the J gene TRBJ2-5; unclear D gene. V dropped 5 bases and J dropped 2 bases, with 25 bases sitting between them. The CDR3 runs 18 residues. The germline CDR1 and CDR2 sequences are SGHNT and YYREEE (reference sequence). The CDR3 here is CASSPDPFSGRKQETQYF. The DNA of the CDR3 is TGTGCCAGCAGTCCGGACCCCTTTTCCGGGCGGAAACAAGAGACCCAGTACTTC.

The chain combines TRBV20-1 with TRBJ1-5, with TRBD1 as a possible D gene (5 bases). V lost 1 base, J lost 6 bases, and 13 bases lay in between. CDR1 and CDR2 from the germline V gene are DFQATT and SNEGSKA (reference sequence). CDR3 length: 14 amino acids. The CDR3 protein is CSARGGAVRQPQHF. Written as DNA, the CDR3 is TGCAGTGCTAGAGGCGGGGCAGTACGTCAGCCCCAGCATTTT.

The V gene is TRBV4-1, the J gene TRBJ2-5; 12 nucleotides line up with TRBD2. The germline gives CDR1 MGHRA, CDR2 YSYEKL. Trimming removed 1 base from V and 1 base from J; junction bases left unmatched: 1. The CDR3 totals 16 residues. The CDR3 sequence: CASSQGTSGAQETQYF. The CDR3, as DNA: TGCGCCAGCAGCCAAGGGACTAGCGGGGCCCAAGAGACCCAGTACTTC.

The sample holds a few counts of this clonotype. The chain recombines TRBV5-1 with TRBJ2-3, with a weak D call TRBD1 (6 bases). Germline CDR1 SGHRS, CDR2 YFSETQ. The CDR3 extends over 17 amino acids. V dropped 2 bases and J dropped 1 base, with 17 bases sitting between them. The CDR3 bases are TGCGCCAGCAGCTTAGGCAGGGGCCGACCCCGCACAGATACGCAGTATTTT. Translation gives CASSLGRGRPRTDTQYF. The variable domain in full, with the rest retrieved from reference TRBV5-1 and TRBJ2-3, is KAGVTQTPRYLIKTRGQQVTLSCSPISGHRSVSWYQQTPGQGLQFLFEYFSETQRNKGNFPGRFSGRQFSNSRSEMNVSTLELGDSALYLCASSLGRGRPRTDTQYFGPGTRLTVL.

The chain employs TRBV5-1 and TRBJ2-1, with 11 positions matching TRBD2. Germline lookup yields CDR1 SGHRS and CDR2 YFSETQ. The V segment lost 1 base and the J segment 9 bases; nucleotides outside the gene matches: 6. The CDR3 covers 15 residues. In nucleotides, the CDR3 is TGCGCCAGCAGCTTGATAGCGGGGGGGCATATTGAGCAGTTCTTC. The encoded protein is CASSLIAGGHIEQFF.

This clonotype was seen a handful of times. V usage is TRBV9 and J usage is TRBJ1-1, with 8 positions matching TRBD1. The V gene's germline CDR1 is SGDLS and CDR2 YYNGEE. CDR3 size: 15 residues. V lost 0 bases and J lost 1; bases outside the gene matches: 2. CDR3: CASSVADRGNTEAFF. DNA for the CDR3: TGTGCCAGCAGCGTAGCCGACAGGGGGAACACTGAAGCTTTCTTT.

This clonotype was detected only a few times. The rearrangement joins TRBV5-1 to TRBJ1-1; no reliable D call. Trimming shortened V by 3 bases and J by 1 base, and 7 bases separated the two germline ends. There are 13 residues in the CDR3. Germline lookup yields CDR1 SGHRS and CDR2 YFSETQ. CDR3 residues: CASSWEGNTEAFF. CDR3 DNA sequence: TGCGCCAGCAGCTGGGAGGGGAACACTGAAGCTTTCTTT. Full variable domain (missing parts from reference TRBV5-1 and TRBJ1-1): KAGVTQTPRYLIKTRGQQVTLSCSPISGHRSVSWYQQTPGQGLQFLFEYFSETQRNKGNFPGRFSGRQFSNSRSEMNVSTLELGDSALYLCASSWEGNTEAFFGQGTRLTVV.

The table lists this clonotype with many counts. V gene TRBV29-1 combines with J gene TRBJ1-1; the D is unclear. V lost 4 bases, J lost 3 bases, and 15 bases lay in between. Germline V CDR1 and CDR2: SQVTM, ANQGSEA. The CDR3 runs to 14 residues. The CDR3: CSVVRGGSYTEAFF. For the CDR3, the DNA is TGCAGCGTTGTACGGGGTGGGAGTTACACTGAAGCTTTCTTT.

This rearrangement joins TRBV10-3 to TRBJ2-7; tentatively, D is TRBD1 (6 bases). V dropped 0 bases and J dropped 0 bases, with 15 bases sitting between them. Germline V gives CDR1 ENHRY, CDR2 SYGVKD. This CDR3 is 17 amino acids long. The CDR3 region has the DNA TGTGCCATCAGTGAGTCGGAGGCAGGGGTCTCCTCCTACGAGCAGTACTTC. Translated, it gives CAISESEAGVSSYEQYF.

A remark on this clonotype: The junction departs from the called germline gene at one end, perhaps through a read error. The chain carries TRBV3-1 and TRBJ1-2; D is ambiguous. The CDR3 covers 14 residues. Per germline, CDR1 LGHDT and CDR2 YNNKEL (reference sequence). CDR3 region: CSSSQEGRFIGYTF. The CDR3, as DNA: TGTTCCAGCAGCCAAGAGGGCAGGTTTATCGGCTACACCTTC.

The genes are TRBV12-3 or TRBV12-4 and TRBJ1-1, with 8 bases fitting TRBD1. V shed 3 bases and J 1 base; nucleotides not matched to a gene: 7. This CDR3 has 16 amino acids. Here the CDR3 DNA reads TGTGCCAGCAGTTTGGGACCGGACAGGGCGAACACTGAAGCTTTCTTT. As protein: CASSLGPDRANTEAFF.

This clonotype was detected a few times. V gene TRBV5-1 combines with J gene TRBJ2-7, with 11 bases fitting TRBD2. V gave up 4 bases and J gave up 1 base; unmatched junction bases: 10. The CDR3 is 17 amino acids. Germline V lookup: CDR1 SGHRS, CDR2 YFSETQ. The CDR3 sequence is CASSPRAGLAASYEQYF. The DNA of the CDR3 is TGCGCCAGCAGCCCCCGGGCGGGACTAGCGGCTTCCTACGAGCAGTACTTC.

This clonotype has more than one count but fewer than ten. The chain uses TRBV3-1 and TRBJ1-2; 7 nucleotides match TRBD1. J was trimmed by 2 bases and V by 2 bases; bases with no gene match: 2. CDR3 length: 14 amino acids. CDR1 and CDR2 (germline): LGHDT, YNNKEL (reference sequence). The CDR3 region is CASSQRGRNYGYTF. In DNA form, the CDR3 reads TGTGCCAGCAGCCAAAGGGGGCGAAACTATGGCTACACCTTC.